These 14 T cell receptor beta chains were all obtained from the same sample, sequenced in a study of blood T cell repertoires in COVID-19. Measured with immunoSEQ multiplex PCR; TCRdb has only the in-frame clones, and not every one. Among roughly 200,000 clones, about 80% were seen once, and the ten largest hold 4% to 5.5%. Material: peripheral blood. The receptor set was obtained from a man aged 50 to 59 with active or convalescent COVID-19.

The chain has TRBV6-2 or TRBV6-3 and TRBJ2-3; TRBD2 matches at 7 bases. The CDR3 has 16 amino acids. CDR1 is MNHEY and CDR2 is SVGEGT in the germline V gene. With V trimmed by 0 bases and J by 13 bases, 16 bases remained unmatched. CDR3 amino acids: CASSYSIGTSAPREYF. CDR3 in DNA: TGTGCCAGCAGTTACTCGATAGGCACTAGCGCTCCCAGGGAGTATTTT.

V and J are TRBV6-5 and TRBJ1-5; 8 nucleotides match TRBD1. Losses at the gene ends were 6 bases for V and 5 bases for J; bases not matched to a gene: 6. This CDR3 comprises 14 residues. From germline, CDR1 is MNHEY and CDR2 SVGAGI. DNA for the CDR3: TGTGCCAGCAGCCATACGACAGGGGATCAGCCCCAGCATTTT. Its protein is CASSHTTGDQPQHF.

This chain joins TRBV15 and TRBJ2-7; perhaps TRBD1 as D (6 bases). Trimming took 0 bases from V and 3 from J, leaving 9 bases between them. This CDR3 region has 14 residues. CDR1 LNHNV and CDR2 YYDKDF come from the germline V gene (reference sequence). The CDR3 sequence: CATSRELGGYEQYF. The CDR3 DNA is TGTGCCACCAGCAGAGAGTTAGGGGGCTACGAGCAGTACTTC.

The chain employs TRBV11-2 and TRBJ2-7; 10 bases line up with TRBD2. The CDR3 runs 16 residues. V lost 5 bases to trimming and J lost 4 bases; unmatched junction nucleotides: 11. Per the germline V gene, CDR1 is SGHAT and CDR2 is FQNNGV. The CDR3 sequence is CASSLGTSEIAYEQYF. Written as DNA, the CDR3 is TGTGCCAGCAGCCTCGGGACTAGCGAGATCGCGTACGAGCAGTACTTC.

The gene calls are TRBV7-7 and TRBJ2-5; maybe TRBD2 (6 bases). This CDR3 contains 14 residues. CDR1 and CDR2 from the germline V gene are SSHAT and FNYEAQ (reference sequence). Trimming stripped 2 bases from V and 4 bases from J, with 11 bases between. The CDR3 nucleotides are TGTGCCAGCAGCTTAAATCCGCGGGGAGAGACCCAGTACTTC. As protein: CASSLNPRGETQYF.

In nucleotides, the CDR3 is TGTGCCAGCAGTACAGGTTTCGGGGAAAAACTGTTTTTT. This gives the protein CASSTGFGEKLFF. The chain couples TRBV28 to TRBJ1-4; tentatively, D is TRBD1 (5 bases). V lost 5 bases, J lost 8 bases, and 12 bases lay in between. CDR1 is MDHEN and CDR2 is SYDVKM in the germline V gene. CDR3 length: 13 amino acids.

The table lists this clone with a count of one. This chain connects TRBV9 to TRBJ1-6, with D hard to call. The CDR3 has 15 amino acids. V dropped 4 bases and J dropped 4 bases, with 12 bases sitting between them. CDR1 and CDR2 from the germline V gene are SGDLS and YYNGEE. This chain's CDR3 is CASSSPSSYNSPLHF. The DNA for the CDR3 is TGTGCCAGCAGCTCCCCGTCTTCGTATAATTCACCCCTCCACTTT.

V is TRBV15 and J is TRBJ2-7, with 10 bases that match TRBD1. V lost 2 bases to trimming and J lost 5 bases; unmatched junction nucleotides: 6. CDR3 length equals 15 residues. Per the germline V gene, CDR1 is LNHNV and CDR2 is YYDKDF (reference sequence). The CDR3 DNA reads TGTGCCACCAGCAGACGGGGACAGGGGTATGACGAGCAGTACTTC. Encoded protein: CATSRRGQGYDEQYF.

V usage is TRBV2 and J usage is TRBJ2-1; D is ambiguous. Trimming pared 6 bases from V and 7 bases from J, leaving 22 bases between. CDR1 is SNHLY, CDR2 FYNNEI, per germline. The CDR3 has 16 amino acids. The CDR3 DNA reads as TGTGCCAGCAGCGTATCCATTGGGCCCTCCAGGAATGAGCAGTTCTTC. Protein sequence: CASSVSIGPSRNEQFF.

The rearrangement joins TRBV10-3 to TRBJ1-1; tentative D call: TRBD1 (5 bases). Germline V gene data show CDR1 as ENHRY and CDR2 as SYGVKD. Trimming took off 10 bases at V and 6 bases at J, with 21 bases between the two ends. The CDR3 extends over 14 amino acids. Here the CDR3 reads CATVRVGRSSEAFF. CDR3 nucleotides: TGTGCCACCGTCAGGGTGGGAAGAAGTTCTGAAGCTTTCTTT.

The gene calls are TRBV30 and TRBJ2-1; D is perhaps TRBD2 (5 bases). CDR1 and CDR2 from the germline V gene are GTSNPN and SVGIG (reference sequence). The CDR3 has 14 residues. V was cut by 8 bases and J by 5 bases, with 19 bases left in between. In DNA form, the CDR3 reads TGTGCCACCGGGATTCGGGTGAGGAACAATGAGCAGTTCTTC. This codes for CATGIRVRNNEQFF.

This clone was seen a single time. J is TRBJ2-2 and V is TRBV7-2, with 8 bases identical to TRBD2. J was trimmed by 6 bases and V by 1 base; bases with no gene match: 4. The CDR3 sequence is 15 residues long. From germline, CDR1 is SGHTA and CDR2 FQGNSA. CDR3 nucleotide sequence: TGTGCCAGCAGCTTAGGTCTAGCGGGCCCCGGGGAGCTGTTTTTT. This translates into CASSLGLAGPGELFF.

The chain employs TRBV19 and TRBJ1-1; TRBD1 agrees at 9 bases. Trimming took 6 bases from V and 5 from J; bases not matched to a gene: 7. The germline gives CDR1 LNHDA, CDR2 SQIVND (reference sequence). The length of the CDR3 is 14 residues. DNA for the CDR3: TGTGCCAGTAGACCCGGGACAGGGATAACTGAAGCTTTCTTT. Its translation: CASRPGTGITEAFF. The variable domain in full, completed from reference TRBV19 and TRBJ1-1, reads DGGITQSPKYLFRKEGQNVTLSCEQNLNHDAMYWYRQDPGQGLRLIYYSQIVNDFQKGDIAEGYSVSREKKESFPLTVTSAQKNPTAFYLCASRPGTGITEAFFGQGTRLTVV.

V usage is TRBV6-5 and J usage is TRBJ1-5; 7 positions agree with TRBD1. V lost 2 bases, J lost 9 bases, and 1 base stayed unmatched. Germline lookup yields CDR1 MNHEY and CDR2 SVGAGI. CDR3 size: 12 residues. The CDR3 loop is CASSYRQGPQHF. In DNA form, the CDR3 reads TGTGCCAGCAGTTACCGACAGGGGCCCCAGCATTTT.